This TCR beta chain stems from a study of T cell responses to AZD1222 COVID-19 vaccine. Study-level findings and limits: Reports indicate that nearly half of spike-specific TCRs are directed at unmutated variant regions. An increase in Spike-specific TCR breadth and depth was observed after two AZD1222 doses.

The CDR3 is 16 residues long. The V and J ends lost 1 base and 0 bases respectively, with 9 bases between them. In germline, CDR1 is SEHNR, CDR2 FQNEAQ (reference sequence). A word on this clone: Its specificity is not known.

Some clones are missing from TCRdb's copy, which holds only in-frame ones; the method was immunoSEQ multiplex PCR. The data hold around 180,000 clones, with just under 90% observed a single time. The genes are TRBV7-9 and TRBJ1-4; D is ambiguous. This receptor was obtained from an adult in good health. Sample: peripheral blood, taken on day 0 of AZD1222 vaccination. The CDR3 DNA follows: TGTGCCAGCAGCTTAGAAGGGTCCTCAACTAATGAAAAACTGTTTTTT. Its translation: CASSLEGSSTNEKLFF. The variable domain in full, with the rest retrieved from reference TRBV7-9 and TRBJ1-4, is DTGVSQNPRHKITKRGQNVTFRCDPISEHNRLYWYRQTLGQGPEFLTYFQNEAQLEKSRLLSDRFSAERPKGSFSTLEIQRTEQGDSAMYLCASSLEGSSTNEKLFFGSGTQLSVL.